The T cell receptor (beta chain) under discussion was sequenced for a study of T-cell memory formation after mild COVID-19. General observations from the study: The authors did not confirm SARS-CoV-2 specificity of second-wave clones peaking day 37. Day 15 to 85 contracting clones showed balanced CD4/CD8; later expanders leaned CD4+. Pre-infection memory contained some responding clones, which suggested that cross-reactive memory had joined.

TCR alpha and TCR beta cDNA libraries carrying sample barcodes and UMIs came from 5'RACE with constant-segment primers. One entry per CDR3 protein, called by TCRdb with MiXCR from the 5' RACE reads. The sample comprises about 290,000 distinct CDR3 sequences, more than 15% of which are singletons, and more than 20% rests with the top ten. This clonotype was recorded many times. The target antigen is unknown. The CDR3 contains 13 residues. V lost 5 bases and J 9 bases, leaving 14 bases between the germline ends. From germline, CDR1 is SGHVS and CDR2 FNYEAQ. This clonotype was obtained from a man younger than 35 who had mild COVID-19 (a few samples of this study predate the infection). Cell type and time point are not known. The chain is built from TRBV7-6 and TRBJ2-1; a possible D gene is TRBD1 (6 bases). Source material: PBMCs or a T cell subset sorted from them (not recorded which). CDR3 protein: CASSTSQGSEQFF. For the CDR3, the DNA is TGTGCCAGCAGCACCTCCCAGGGGAGTGAGCAGTTCTTC. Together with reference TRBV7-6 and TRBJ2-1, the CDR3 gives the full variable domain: GAGVSQSPRYKVTKRGQDVALRCDPISGHVSLYWYRQALGQGPEFLTYFNYEAQQDKSGLPNDRFSAERPEGSISTLTIQRTEQRDSAMYRCASSTSQGSEQFFGPGTRLTVL.